The TCR beta chain described here comes from a study of cytomegalovirus exposure and HLA in healthy donors. Study findings and constraints: The dataset shows that most TCR sequences were rare, while some public TCRs occurred in many donors. Altogether, 164 TCR beta chains were recorded as cytomegalovirus-associated.

The germline CDR1 and CDR2 sequences are MGHRA and YSYEKL. V was clipped by 3 bases and J by 1 base; unmatched bases: 0. This CDR3 has 15 amino acids. Assay used: immunoSEQ multiplex PCR; TCRdb lists only in-frame clones, some missing. Among a few hundred thousand clones listed, about nine tenths were seen once. As to this clone: Its antigen is unknown.

The sequenced sample was PBMCs. This clonotype was sampled from a woman aged 18 to 35 in good health and CMV-seronegative. This rearrangement joins TRBV4-1 to TRBJ2-6; TRBD1 agrees at 7 bases. CDR3 in amino acids: CASSQTGSGANVLTF. CDR3 DNA sequence: TGCGCCAGCAGCCAGACAGGGTCTGGGGCCAACGTCCTGACTTTC.